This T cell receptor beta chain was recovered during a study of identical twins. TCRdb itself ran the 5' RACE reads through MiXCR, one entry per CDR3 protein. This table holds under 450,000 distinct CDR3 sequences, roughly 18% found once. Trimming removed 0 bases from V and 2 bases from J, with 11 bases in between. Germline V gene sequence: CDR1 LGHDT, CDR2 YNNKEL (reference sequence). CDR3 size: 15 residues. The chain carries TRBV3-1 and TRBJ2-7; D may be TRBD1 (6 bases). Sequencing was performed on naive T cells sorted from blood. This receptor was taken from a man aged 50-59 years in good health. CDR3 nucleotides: TGTGCCAGCAGCCAAGATTGGGACAACCCCTACGAGCAGTACTTC. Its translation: CASSQDWDNPYEQYF.